One and the same sample provided the 8 T cell receptor beta chains below, sequenced in a study of shared clonotypes between healthy human individuals. Method: immunoSEQ multiplex PCR; TCRdb's copy keeps in-frame clones and lacks some. The sample gives some 790,000 clones, 55% to 75% of which show up once; more than 1.5% is in the top ten. Material for sequencing was memory CD4+ T cells sorted from blood. The subset is: CD45RA-negative fraction. The receptor source for this set is a woman in her twenties or thirties in good health.

The chain has TRBV14 and TRBJ1-1; the D gene is possibly TRBD1 (6 bases). Germline V gene data show CDR1 as SGHDN and CDR2 as FVKESK. There are 14 residues in the CDR3. Trimming removed 4 bases at V and 0 bases at J, with 9 bases between. The CDR3 coding sequence is TGTGCCAGCAGCCCAAGGGGGATGAACACTGAAGCTTTCTTT. Translating gives CASSPRGMNTEAFF.

The chain combines TRBV7-2 with TRBJ2-3; 14 nucleotides line up with TRBD2. The CDR3 runs to 15 residues. Germline V gives CDR1 SGHTA, CDR2 FQGNSA. V lost 8 bases, J lost 6 bases, and 7 bases stayed unmatched. For the CDR3, the DNA is TGTGCCAGCCGGACTAGCGGGAGGACCTTGGATACGCAGTATTTT. This codes for CASRTSGRTLDTQYF.

Concerning this clone: Other DNA sequences in this specimen translate into the identical CDR3. The chain uses TRBV19 and TRBJ2-7; TRBD1 matches 7 bases. CDR1 LNHDA and CDR2 SQIVND come from the germline V gene (reference sequence). V lost 6 bases, J lost 2 bases, and 4 bases stayed unmatched. The CDR3 loop spans 13 amino acids. As DNA, the CDR3 is TGTGCCAGTAGCAAGGGGACAGCCTACGAGCAGTACTTC. Translated, it gives CASSKGTAYEQYF.

The rearrangement uses TRBV16 and TRBJ1-5; D unclear. CDR3 length equals 16 residues. With 0 bases removed from V and 0 bases from J, the gap between germline ends came to 9 bases. Germline V CDR1 and CDR2: KGHSY, FQNENV. CDR3 amino acids: CASSQSATLSNQPQHF. The CDR3 DNA is TGTGCCAGCAGCCAATCGGCTACCCTTAGCAATCAGCCCCAGCATTTT. Variable domain in full (rest from reference TRBV16 and TRBJ1-5): GEEVAQTPKHLVRGEGQKAKLYCAPIKGHSYVFWYQQVLKNEFKFLISFQNENVFDETGMPKERFSAKCLPNSPCSLEIQATKLEDSAVYFCASSQSATLSNQPQHFGDGTRLSIL.

The chain carries TRBV5-1 and TRBJ2-3, with TRBD2 matching over 9 bases. Germline V gene sequence: CDR1 SGHRS, CDR2 YFSETQ. V lost 4 bases, J lost 3 bases, and 9 bases stayed unmatched. CDR3 length: 16 residues. CDR3 coding DNA: TGCGCCAGCAGCGGCCTTAGCGGGAGTTTAACAGATACGCAGTATTTT. The encoded protein is CASSGLSGSLTDTQYF.

The J gene is TRBJ2-1, the V gene TRBV7-2; 13 bases fit TRBD2. V was pared by 5 bases and J by 3 bases, with 10 bases of the junction left unmatched. This CDR3 comprises 18 residues. Germline assignment: CDR1 SGHTA and CDR2 FQGNSA. As DNA, the CDR3 is TGTGCCAGCAGCAACCGCGGACTAGCGGGGGATCGCTACAATGAGCAGTTCTTC. It translates to CASSNRGLAGDRYNEQFF.

As regards this clone: Other DNA sequences in the sample encode the same CDR3. J is TRBJ2-3 and V is TRBV7-9; 9 nucleotides align to TRBD1. The V and J ends lost 4 bases and 0 bases, in that order; junction bases with no gene match: 2. The CDR3 loop spans 15 amino acids. Germline V gene data show CDR1 as SEHNR and CDR2 as FQNEAQ (reference sequence). The CDR3 DNA reads TGTGCCAGCAGCTCGGGACAGGGCAGCACAGATACGCAGTATTTT. This encodes CASSSGQGSTDTQYF.

This clone was picked up a small number of times. CDR3 amino acids: CATSRDRRTNQPQHF. The CDR3 DNA follows: TGTGCCACCAGCAGAGACAGGAGAACCAATCAGCCCCAGCATTTT. This rearrangement joins TRBV15 to TRBJ1-5; D call uncertain. CDR1 LNHNV and CDR2 YYDKDF come from the germline V gene (reference sequence). V was clipped by 0 bases and J by 3 bases, with 9 bases between them. This CDR3 is built from 15 residues.